The 23 T cell receptor beta chains below come from one sample, sequenced in a study of human CD8 memory T cell subsets. UMI-labeled 5' RACE was used to make TCR beta libraries. With the 5' RACE reads reprocessed, TCRdb shows one record per CDR3 protein and no DNA. This sample's clone table lists about 10,000 distinct CDR3 sequences. The sample was CD8+ T cells from PBMCs. The receptors shown here come from a human donor in good health.

V and J are TRBV28 and TRBJ2-5; TCRdb proposes TRBD1, but this gene call is untestable without DNA. CDR3 length: 13 amino acids. Germline CDR1 MDHEN, CDR2 SYDVKM. This CDR3 is CASVGQGKETQYF.

The chain has TRBV11-2 and TRBJ2-2; TCRdb outputs TRBD2, but without DNA this stays unchecked. Looked up from germline, CDR1 is SGHAT and CDR2 is FQNNGV. The CDR3 is 17 residues long. This chain's CDR3 is CASSLFPSATNTGELFF.

The chain joins TRBV19 to TRBJ2-1; without DNA, the TCRdb call of TRBD1 cannot be checked. In germline, CDR1 is LNHDA, CDR2 SQIVND (reference sequence). This CDR3 comprises 14 residues. The CDR3: CASSDRDPYNEQFF.

The gene calls are TRBV28 and TRBJ1-6. Germline CDR1 MDHEN, CDR2 SYDVKM. The CDR3 has 14 residues. Here the CDR3 reads CASSFVGDNSPLHF.

CDR3 in amino acids: CAWSAYDTGELFF. The chain joins TRBV30 to TRBJ2-2. Germline lookup yields CDR1 GTSNPN and CDR2 SVGIG (reference sequence). The CDR3 consists of 13 residues.

This clonotype is medium-sized by frequency. The CDR3 reads CASTLGGVGELFF. J is TRBJ2-2 and V is TRBV7-6; as DNA is missing, the TRBD2 call by TCRdb cannot be tested. CDR3 length: 13 amino acids. Looked up from germline, CDR1 is SGHVS and CDR2 is FNYEAQ.

The gene calls are TRBV7-8 and TRBJ2-3; TCRdb reports TRBD2, a call that lacks DNA to check it against. This CDR3 has 15 amino acids. Germline V gene lookup returns CDR1 SGHVS and CDR2 FQNEAQ. The CDR3: CASSLVAGGSDTQYF.

The V and J genes are TRBV28 and TRBJ2-7; the D call from TCRdb, TRBD1, cannot be confirmed without DNA. The germline CDR1 and CDR2 sequences are MDHEN and SYDVKM. The CDR3 is 14 residues long. This CDR3 reads CASSETGGPYEQYF. Drawing the rest from reference TRBV28 and TRBJ2-7, the complete variable domain is DVKVTQSSRYLVKRTGEKVFLECVQDMDHENMFWYRQDPGLGLRLIYFSYDVKMKEKGDIPEGYSVSREKKERFSLILESASTNQTSMYLCASSETGGPYEQYFGPGTRLTVT.

This CDR3 is CASSTVRRGLRGNTIYF. This sequence joins TRBV5-1 and TRBJ1-3; TCRdb's D call, TRBD1, is unchecked because there is no DNA. The CDR3 runs 17 residues. Germline loops: CDR1 SGHRS, CDR2 YFSETQ.

The CDR3 sequence is CASSLTGALGDTQYF. This chain connects TRBV7-9 to TRBJ2-3; TCRdb designates TRBD2, a call that cannot be tested without DNA. The germline V gene encodes CDR1 SEHNR and CDR2 FQNEAQ (reference sequence). The CDR3 length is 15 residues.

The chain links TRBV6-6 to TRBJ2-3; TCRdb's D call, TRBD1, is unchecked because there is no DNA. The germline CDR1 and CDR2 sequences are MNHNY and SVGAGI (reference sequence). The CDR3 has 17 amino acids. This CDR3 is CASSYGYGGGSTDTQYF.

This chain uses TRBV2 with TRBJ1-4; TCRdb returns TRBD1, unconfirmable since there is no DNA. Germline V lookup: CDR1 SNHLY, CDR2 FYNNEI. There are 14 residues in the CDR3. CDR3 region: CASGMTGENEKLFF.

The CDR3 loop reads CASSESNAGVQSYEQYF. J is TRBJ2-7 and V is TRBV10-2; TCRdb's D call of TRBD2 is untestable without DNA. In germline, CDR1 is WSHSY, CDR2 SAAADI. The CDR3 has 17 amino acids.

The gene calls are TRBV5-1 and TRBJ1-2. The length of the CDR3 is 13 residues. The germline V gene encodes CDR1 SGHRS and CDR2 YFSETQ. The CDR3 here is CASSLGGSGVWTF.

Its frequency marks this clonotype as medium-sized. The V gene is TRBV20-1, the J gene TRBJ2-7; TCRdb indicates TRBD2, and absent DNA this call remains unverified. The CDR3 totals 16 residues. CDR1 is DFQATT and CDR2 is SNEGSKA in the germline V gene (reference sequence). CDR3 in amino acids: CSARAYGSGGSYEQYF.

The chain uses TRBV9 and TRBJ1-2; the TCRdb call, TRBD1, lacks DNA for checking. The CDR3 length is 14 residues. Per germline, CDR1 SGDLS and CDR2 YYNGEE. This CDR3 reads CASSPRTQLYGYTF.

This clonotype ranks as medium-sized in terms of frequency. The chain has TRBV7-8 and TRBJ2-2; TCRdb's assignment of TRBD1 cannot be checked, as there is no DNA. This CDR3 region has 17 residues. In germline, CDR1 is SGHVS, CDR2 FQNEAQ. The CDR3 here is CASSRFSGVVSTGELFF.

The V gene is TRBV2, the J gene TRBJ2-3. There are 15 residues in the CDR3. Germline V gene lookup returns CDR1 SNHLY and CDR2 FYNNEI. The CDR3 loop reads CASSEVGRVTDTQYF.

This chain joins TRBV2 and TRBJ2-1; TCRdb proposes TRBD1, but this gene call is untestable without DNA. Looked up from germline, CDR1 is SNHLY and CDR2 is FYNNEI. This CDR3 comprises 18 residues. The CDR3 spells CASSESRDGQGYYNEQFF.

V and J are TRBV10-3 and TRBJ2-7; TCRdb designates TRBD1, a call that cannot be tested without DNA. Germline assignment: CDR1 ENHRY and CDR2 SYGVKD. CDR3 length: 12 amino acids. CDR3 sequence: CAIEDRGAEQYF.

V is TRBV20-1 and J is TRBJ2-5; lacking DNA, the TRBD2 call made by TCRdb goes unchecked. The CDR3 is 14 residues long. Germline values: CDR1 DFQATT, CDR2 SNEGSKA (reference sequence). CDR3: CSAHHGGAEETQYF.

The rearrangement joins TRBV10-2 to TRBJ2-7; no DNA is available, so the TRBD2 call from TCRdb remains unchecked. This CDR3 has 18 residues. Per the germline V gene, CDR1 is WSHSY and CDR2 is SAAADI. CDR3 sequence reads: CASSEGLAGEKSSYEQYF.

The chain joins TRBV28 to TRBJ1-1; TCRdb names TRBD1, which stays unverified in the absence of DNA. Germline CDR1 and CDR2: MDHEN and SYDVKM. This CDR3 region has 13 residues. The CDR3 sequence: CASSPLGSTEAFF.